These 17 T cell receptor beta chains share one sample of origin, sequenced in a study of blood T cells in healthy people across ages (dated by TCRdb to about 2015). Libraries were constructed by 5' RACE. TCRdb shows the sequencer as Illumina HiSeq 2500. A second PCR of about 6 to 11 cycles was run with a J-beta primer mix and a sample-barcoded 5' primer. TCRdb handled the public reads itself, with Q25 trimming in fastp and clone calling in MiXCR, and kept productive beta chains. CDR3 protein sequences are deduplicated, and each keeps its most common genes and DNA. This sample lists 750,000 to 950,000 distinct CDR3 sequences; about 48% were detected once. Approximately 40% of the sample rests with the top ten. The sample consisted of blood. Receptor source: a man older than 75 in good health.

This clonotype was recorded a few times. This chain connects TRBV10-2 to TRBJ2-7, with a possible D match to TRBD1 (6 bases). The last part of the DNA fits TRBJ2-5 better; the J call may be wrong. The CDR3 is 15 amino acids. The V gene's germline CDR1 is WSHSY and CDR2 SAAADI. The CDR3 DNA is TGCGCCAGCAGGGACAGACCCTCCGGCCGGGAGACCCAGTACTTC. Translated, it gives CASRDRPSGRETQYF.

The V and J genes are TRBV7-8 and TRBJ2-7, with D possibly matching TRBD1 (5 bases). This CDR3 has 15 amino acids. The germline CDR1 and CDR2 sequences are SGHVS and FQNEAQ. Trimming took 0 bases from V and 2 from J, leaving 11 bases between them. The CDR3 region is CASSLALRVTYEQYF. CDR3 DNA: TGTGCCAGCAGCTTAGCGCTCAGGGTCACCTACGAGCAGTACTTC. Full variable domain (rest looked up from reference TRBV7-8 and TRBJ2-7): GAGVSQSPRYKVAKRGQDVALRCDPISGHVSLFWYQQALGQGPEFLTYFQNEAQLDKSGLPSDRFFAERPEGSVSTLKIQRTQQEDSAVYLCASSLALRVTYEQYFGPGTRLTVT.

This clonotype was seen only a few times. The CDR3 protein is CASSQGRTAGDGYTF. The CDR3 DNA reads TGTGCCAGCAGCCAAGGACGGACCGCGGGCGATGGCTACACCTTC. The chain is built from TRBV3-1 and TRBJ1-2, with D uncertain. Per germline, CDR1 LGHDT and CDR2 YNNKEL (reference sequence). Between the trimmed V and J ends, which lost 1 base and 6 bases, there was a span of 15 bases. CDR3 length: 15 residues.

This chain links TRBV18 with TRBJ2-4; 7 nucleotides line up with TRBD1. Looked up from germline, CDR1 is KGHSH and CDR2 is LQKENI. The V gene end was trimmed by 0 bases and the J gene end by 5 bases; junction bases not matched to a gene: 7. The CDR3 consists of 16 residues. The CDR3 sequence: CASSPPRGQKENIQYF. In DNA, the CDR3 is TGTGCCAGCTCACCACCCAGGGGACAGAAGGAAAACATTCAGTACTTC. The complete variable domain, with remaining parts taken from reference TRBV18 and TRBJ2-4, reads NAGVMQNPRHLVRRRGQEARLRCSPMKGHSHVYWYRQLPEEGLKFMVYLQKENIIDESGMPKERFSAEFPKEGPSILRIQQVVRGDSAAYFCASSPPRGQKENIQYFGAGTRLSVL.

The chain has TRBV18 and TRBJ2-7, with D maybe TRBD1 (8 bases). Trimming pared 3 bases from V and 9 bases from J, leaving 21 bases between. Germline assignment: CDR1 KGHSH and CDR2 LQKENI. This CDR3 region has 15 residues. The chain's CDR3 is CASSPLHESGTGQYF. CDR3 in DNA: TGTGCCAGCTCACCTCTCCATGAGAGCGGGACAGGGCAGTACTTC.

This clonotype was found a few times. The DNA for the CDR3 is TGTGCCAGCAGCTTAATGGGGAGCTCTGGGGCCAACGTCCTGACTTTC. This gives the protein CASSLMGSSGANVLTF. The genes are TRBV7-3 and TRBJ2-6; perhaps TRBD2 as D (5 bases). V lost 1 base, J lost 0 bases, and 7 bases lay in between. This CDR3 is built from 16 residues. Per the germline V gene, CDR1 is SGHTA and CDR2 is FQGTGA.

The chain combines TRBV2 with TRBJ2-1; 8 positions agree with TRBD2. This CDR3 has 17 amino acids. The trim removed 3 bases at V and 7 bases at J, leaving 14 bases unmatched. The germline V gene has CDR1 SNHLY and CDR2 FYNNEI. CDR3 residues: CASSDPSGAGVRNEQFF. CDR3 coding DNA: TGTGCCAGCAGTGACCCCTCTGGAGCGGGAGTAAGGAATGAGCAGTTCTTC.

Comment on this clonotype: At one end, the junction sequence differs from germline, possibly due to a read error. The chain recombines TRBV14 with TRBJ1-4, with 8 bases lining up with TRBD1. Germline CDR1 is SGHDN and CDR2 is FVKESK. This CDR3 has 18 amino acids. DNA for the CDR3: TGTGCCAGCAGCCAAGTCACAGGGGGAAGACTAACTAATGAAAAACCGTTTTTT. Its translation is CASSQVTGGRLTNEKPFF.

The chain recombines TRBV10-3 with TRBJ2-3; 9 nucleotides match TRBD2. The CDR3 has 19 amino acids. CDR1 ENHRY and CDR2 SYGVKD come from the germline V gene. After removal of 8 bases from V and 3 bases from J, the junction contained 21 bases not matched to a gene. CDR3 in amino acids: CAIGQGAPGSGSSTDTQYF. The CDR3, as DNA: TGTGCCATCGGCCAAGGGGCCCCAGGTAGCGGGAGTTCGACAGATACGCAGTATTTT.

V and J are TRBV6-1 and TRBJ1-6; no clear D. Germline V lookup: CDR1 MNHNS, CDR2 SASEGT. V dropped 8 bases and J dropped 5 bases, with 4 bases sitting between them. This CDR3 contains 11 residues. The CDR3 region has the DNA TGTGCCAGCCGGGATAATTCACCCCTCCACTTT. Protein: CASRDNSPLHF.

This clonotype has just a few counts. V is TRBV2 and J is TRBJ1-2, with a tentative D call TRBD1 (5 bases). Per germline, CDR1 SNHLY and CDR2 FYNNEI. This CDR3 contains 15 residues. Trimming pared 6 bases from V and 2 bases from J, leaving 16 bases between. CDR3 nucleotide sequence: TGTGCCAGCAGACCGACCTCGGGGCCGAACTATGGCTACACCTTC. Translating gives CASRPTSGPNYGYTF.

This chain uses TRBV20-1 with TRBJ2-3; TRBD2 is a possible D gene (6 bases). Germline V gives CDR1 DFQATT, CDR2 SNEGSKA (reference sequence). This CDR3 is 15 amino acids long. With 5 bases removed from V and 14 bases from J, the gap between germline ends came to 29 bases. This chain's CDR3 is CSAAMEGPRHRYAYF. CDR3 DNA: TGCAGTGCTGCTATGGAGGGCCCTCGGCACAGATACGCGTATTTT.

The chain has TRBV7-8 and TRBJ2-5; TRBD1 agrees at 9 bases. Gene TRBJ2-7 matches the end of the DNA better, so the J call may be wrong. The CDR3 is 15 residues long. Germline CDR1 reads SGHVS; CDR2 reads FQNEAQ. The CDR3 nucleotides read TGTGCCAGCAGCTTAGCGCTGGGACAGGGCCCCGAGCAGTACTTC. Its protein product is CASSLALGQGPEQYF.

The chain links TRBV18 to TRBJ2-4, with a tentative D call TRBD2 (6 bases). Germline CDR1 KGHSH, CDR2 LQKENI. V shed 2 bases and J shed 2 bases, with 16 bases lying between them. The CDR3 sequence is 17 residues long. Here the CDR3 DNA reads TGTGCCAGCTCACCAATTCCTAGCGTAGACACCAAAAACATTCAGTACTTC. Translated, it gives CASSPIPSVDTKNIQYF.

V usage is TRBV6-1 and J usage is TRBJ2-5; the D is unclear. Trimming left V 1 base short and J 4 bases short, with 16 bases between. Germline-derived CDR1 and CDR2 are MNHNS and SASEGT. This CDR3 is built from 16 residues. CDR3 in DNA: TGTGCCAGCAGTGAAGGCACGGGCTCCATCCCAGAGACCCAGTACTTC. Encoded protein: CASSEGTGSIPETQYF.

The chain couples TRBV12-3 or TRBV12-4 to TRBJ2-5; 9 positions match TRBD2. The CDR3 totals 15 residues. Unmatched junction bases numbered 7, after V lost 3 bases and J lost 5 bases. CDR3: CASSFRTAGGETQYF. The CDR3 bases are TGTGCCAGCAGTTTCCGGACAGCGGGAGGTGAGACCCAGTACTTC.

This clonotype was counted at least ten times. The V and J genes are TRBV29-1 and TRBJ1-2, with a tentative D call TRBD1 (5 bases). Trimming removed 6 bases from V and 2 bases from J, with 19 bases in between. Germline-derived CDR1 and CDR2 are SQVTM and ANQGSEA. This CDR3 contains 15 residues. CDR3 sequence (DNA): TGCAGCGTGCCGATGGGGGGGTCCAACAACTATGGCTACACCTTC. It codes for CSVPMGGSNNYGYTF. Full variable domain (missing parts from reference TRBV29-1 and TRBJ1-2): SAVISQKPSRDICQRGTSLTIQCQVDSQVTMMFWYRQQPGQSLTLIATANQGSEATYESGFVIDKFPISRPNLTFSTLTVSNMSPEDSSIYLCSVPMGGSNNYGYTFGSGTRLTVV.